A single sample gave rise to the 7 T cell receptor beta chains below, sequenced in a study of CD8+ T cells in alopecia areata. As the sequencing template, cDNA was produced by extracting RNA and reverse transcribing it. Using immunoSEQ multiplex PCR, the repertoire was profiled, and TCRdb retains in-frame clones only, with some absent. The sample yields 95,000 to 110,000 clones, around 59% seen once. Sequenced sample: CD4+ T cells sorted from blood. The receptors originated from a human donor in good health.

The chain links TRBV30 to TRBJ1-1; possibly TRBD1 for D (6 bases). The CDR3 is made up of 14 amino acids. Per the germline V gene, CDR1 is GTSNPN and CDR2 is SVGIG (reference sequence). Between the trimmed V and J ends, which lost 0 bases and 3 bases, there was a span of 11 bases. This chain's CDR3 is CAWSVLTGHTEAFF. DNA of the CDR3: TGTGCCTGGAGTGTACTCACAGGGCACACTGAAGCTTTCTTT.

V is TRBV29-1 and J is TRBJ1-2, with D hard to call. V was pared by 5 bases and J by 8 bases, with 18 bases between. CDR1 is SQVTM, CDR2 ANQGSEA, per germline. This CDR3 has 13 residues. The chain's CDR3 is CSVNPGWSGGYTF. The CDR3 DNA sequence: TGCAGCGTTAACCCGGGGTGGTCGGGAGGCTACACCTTC.

The chain employs TRBV29-1 and TRBJ2-5; D is ambiguous. CDR3 length: 14 amino acids. Germline V lookup: CDR1 SQVTM, CDR2 ANQGSEA. Trimming shortened V by 7 bases and J by 1 base, and 16 bases separated the two germline ends. The CDR3, as DNA: TGCAGCGCCTTGCACAGAGGAACCCAAGAGACCCAGTACTTC. This sequence encodes CSALHRGTQETQYF. The variable domain in full, with the rest retrieved from reference TRBV29-1 and TRBJ2-5, is SAVISQKPSRDICQRGTSLTIQCQVDSQVTMMFWYRQQPGQSLTLIATANQGSEATYESGFVIDKFPISRPNLTFSTLTVSNMSPEDSSIYLCSALHRGTQETQYFGPGTRLLVL.

This clone was seen more than once but under ten times. The J gene is TRBJ1-1, the V gene TRBV29-1; D gene uncertain. V dropped 0 bases and J dropped 5 bases, with 16 bases sitting between them. The CDR3 has 15 residues. Germline V gene data show CDR1 as SQVTM and CDR2 as ANQGSEA. The CDR3 is CSVEDRQSLGTEAFF. Here the CDR3 DNA reads TGCAGCGTTGAAGATCGTCAGTCCCTGGGGACTGAAGCTTTCTTT.

V gene TRBV5-1 combines with J gene TRBJ2-7, with D perhaps matching TRBD1 (6 bases). CDR1 SGHRS and CDR2 YFSETQ come from the germline V gene. Trimming removed 4 bases at V and 4 bases at J, with 12 bases between. The CDR3 is made up of 13 amino acids. CDR3 amino acids: CASSTGYRYEQYF. CDR3 DNA sequence: TGCGCCAGCAGCACAGGGTATAGGTACGAGCAGTACTTC.

The rearrangement links TRBV30 to TRBJ1-1; perhaps TRBD1 as D (5 bases). CDR1 and CDR2 from the germline V gene are GTSNPN and SVGIG (reference sequence). This CDR3 comprises 14 residues. V lost 3 bases and J lost 5, with 16 bases in between. CDR3 in amino acids: CAWSYWQGRTEAFF. CDR3 sequence (DNA): TGTGCCTGGAGCTATTGGCAGGGCAGGACTGAAGCTTTCTTT.

CDR3 loop: CASTPSGNNSPLHF. In nucleotides, the CDR3 is TGTGCCAGCACTCCATCGGGAAATAATTCACCCCTCCACTTT. The J gene is TRBJ1-6, the V gene TRBV6-6; D is uncertain. The CDR3 loop spans 14 amino acids. Trimming left V 7 bases short and J 5 bases short, with 12 bases between. Germline values: CDR1 MNHNY, CDR2 SVGAGI (reference sequence).